The TCR beta chain under discussion was sequenced for a study of sequential checkpoint blockade in melanoma. Sequencing was performed with immunoSEQ multiplex PCR; in TCRdb, only in-frame clones are kept and a portion is missing. The data show fewer than 25,000 clones, 70% to 90% seen once. Treatment meaning: randomized to nivolumab then ipilimumab (arm A) or the reverse (arm B). Live CD3+CD8+ CD19− CD56− cells were sorted from PBMCs. J was trimmed by 10 bases and V by 5 bases; bases with no gene match: 10. The germline gives CDR1 SGHTA, CDR2 FQGNSA. This CDR3 spans 16 amino acids. The sequence was collected from a human donor with melanoma. The V call is TRBV7-2, the J call TRBJ2-1; 14 bases match TRBD2. Source: CD8+ T cells sorted from blood (inferred from file names), taken from a patient given nivolumab and ipilimumab in sequence. CDR3 nucleotide sequence: TGTGCCAGCAGCCGCTTGACTAGCGGGGGGGCACGGGAGCAGTTCTTC. Amino acid sequence: CASSRLTSGGAREQFF.